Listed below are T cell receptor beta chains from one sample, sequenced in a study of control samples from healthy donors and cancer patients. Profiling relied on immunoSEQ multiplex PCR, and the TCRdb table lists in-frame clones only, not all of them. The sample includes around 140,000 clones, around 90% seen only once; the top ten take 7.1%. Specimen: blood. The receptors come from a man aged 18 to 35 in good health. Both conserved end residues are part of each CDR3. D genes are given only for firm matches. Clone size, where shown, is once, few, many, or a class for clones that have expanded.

cdr3_aa: CAWRTGVGEYF
cdr3_nt: TGTGCCTGGCGAACAGGGGTCGGGGAGTACTTC
clone_size: -
j_call: TRBJ2-7
d_call: TRBD1
v_call: TRBV30

cdr3_aa: CASSLGFSSTDTQYF
cdr3_nt: TGTGCCAGCAGCTTGGGATTTAGCAGCACAGATACGCAGTATTTT
clone_size: -
j_call: TRBJ2-3
d_call: -
v_call: TRBV5-8

cdr3_aa: CASSLEGGHYEQYF
cdr3_nt: TGTGCCAGCAGTCTAGAGGGGGGCCACTACGAGCAGTACTTC
clone_size: -
j_call: TRBJ2-7
d_call: -
v_call: TRBV28

cdr3_aa: CASIRGQPDTEAFF
cdr3_nt: TGTGCCAGCATACGTGGACAGCCGGACACTGAAGCTTTCTTT
clone_size: once
j_call: TRBJ1-1
d_call: -
v_call: TRBV2

cdr3_aa: CASSVFGGTEAFF
cdr3_nt: TGTGCCAGCAGCGTCTTTGGGGGCACTGAAGCTTTCTTT
clone_size: -
j_call: TRBJ1-1
d_call: -
v_call: TRBV7-9

cdr3_aa: CASSWTGGIGYGYTF
cdr3_nt: TGTGCCAGCAGCTGGACAGGGGGCATAGGCTATGGCTACACCTTC
clone_size: -
j_call: TRBJ1-2
d_call: TRBD1
v_call: TRBV11-2

cdr3_aa: CASSPKLGDSPLHF
cdr3_nt: TGTGCCAGCAGCCCGAAGCTTGGGGATTCACCCCTCCACTTT
clone_size: -
j_call: TRBJ1-6
d_call: -
v_call: TRBV9

cdr3_aa: CAWRSPWDREVDGYTF
cdr3_nt: TGTGCCTGGAGGAGCCCCTGGGACAGGGAAGTTGATGGCTACACCTTC
clone_size: -
j_call: TRBJ1-2
d_call: TRBD1
v_call: TRBV30

cdr3_aa: CASSPMALGETQYF
cdr3_nt: TGTGCCAGTAGTCCCATGGCCCTAGGGGAGACCCAGTACTTC
clone_size: -
j_call: TRBJ2-5
d_call: -
v_call: TRBV19

cdr3_aa: CASSQEGGKANQPQHF
cdr3_nt: TGCGCCAGCAGCCAAGAAGGAGGGAAGGCCAATCAGCCCCAGCATTTT
clone_size: -
j_call: TRBJ1-5
d_call: -
v_call: TRBV4-1

cdr3_aa: CASSSQGETQYF
cdr3_nt: TGTGCCAGCAGTTCTCAGGGCGAGACCCAGTACTTC
clone_size: -
j_call: TRBJ2-5
d_call: -
v_call: TRBV6-2/TRBV6-3

cdr3_aa: CASSATSGGLYEQYF
cdr3_nt: TGTGCCAGCAGCGCGACTAGCGGGGGGTTGTACGAGCAGTACTTC
clone_size: -
j_call: TRBJ2-7
d_call: TRBD2
v_call: TRBV9

cdr3_aa: CASSRTTGGNYGYTF
cdr3_nt: TGTGCCAGCAGTCGCACGACAGGGGGAAACTATGGCTACACCTTC
clone_size: few
j_call: TRBJ1-2
d_call: TRBD1
v_call: TRBV6-5

cdr3_aa: CASSLGTGEDEKLFF
cdr3_nt: TGCGCCAGCAGCCTGGGGACAGGGGAAGATGAAAAACTGTTTTTT
clone_size: -
j_call: TRBJ1-4
d_call: TRBD1
v_call: TRBV5-1

cdr3_aa: CASSQGGRAQHF
cdr3_nt: TGTGCCAGCAGCCAAGGAGGCAGGGCCCAGCATTTT
clone_size: few
j_call: TRBJ1-5
d_call: -
v_call: TRBV3-1/TRBV3-2

cdr3_aa: CASSREGNQPQHF
cdr3_nt: TGTGCCAGCAGCCGGGAGGGGAATCAGCCCCAGCATTTT
clone_size: -
j_call: TRBJ1-5
d_call: -
v_call: TRBV7-8

cdr3_aa: CASTEQVGNSGNTIYF
cdr3_nt: TGTGCCAGCACCGAACAGGTCGGAAACTCTGGAAACACCATATATTTT
clone_size: -
j_call: TRBJ1-3
d_call: -
v_call: TRBV5-5

cdr3_aa: CASTAGTGGVYTF
cdr3_nt: TGTGCCAGCACCGCCGGGACAGGGGGCGTCTACACCTTC
clone_size: once
j_call: TRBJ1-2
d_call: TRBD1
v_call: TRBV6-5

cdr3_aa: CASSALAGAVEQYF
cdr3_nt: TGCGCCAGCAGCGCACTAGCGGGGGCCGTCGAGCAGTACTTC
clone_size: -
j_call: TRBJ2-7
d_call: TRBD2
v_call: TRBV5-1

cdr3_aa: CASSTDRRKGGFNQPQHF
cdr3_nt: TGTGCCAGTAGTACGGACAGGAGAAAAGGGGGTTTCAATCAGCCCCAGCATTTT
clone_size: -
j_call: TRBJ1-5
d_call: TRBD1
v_call: TRBV19

cdr3_aa: CASSLGGGAETQYF
cdr3_nt: TGTGCCAGCAGCTTAGGTGGAGGGGCGGAGACCCAGTACTTC
clone_size: -
j_call: TRBJ2-5
d_call: -
v_call: TRBV7-3

cdr3_aa: CASSDLDSTDTQYF
cdr3_nt: TGTGCCAGCAGTGATCTGGACTCCACAGATACGCAGTATTTT
clone_size: -
j_call: TRBJ2-3
d_call: -
v_call: TRBV28

cdr3_aa: CASSLWQGRENTEAFF
cdr3_nt: TGTGCCAGCAGCTTGTGGCAGGGGCGGGAAAACACTGAAGCTTTCTTT
clone_size: -
j_call: TRBJ1-1
d_call: -
v_call: TRBV5-5

cdr3_aa: CATNPGGGSYEQYF
cdr3_nt: TGTGCCACTAATCCGGGCGGTGGATCCTACGAGCAGTACTTC
clone_size: -
j_call: TRBJ2-7
d_call: -
v_call: TRBV2

cdr3_aa: CASGLQGPGPQHF
cdr3_nt: TGTGCTAGTGGCCTACAGGGACCGGGGCCCCAGCATTTT
clone_size: -
j_call: TRBJ1-5
d_call: -
v_call: TRBV12-5

cdr3_aa: CASSLDWLYEQYF
cdr3_nt: TGCGCCAGCAGCTTGGACTGGCTCTACGAGCAGTACTTC
clone_size: -
j_call: TRBJ2-7
d_call: -
v_call: TRBV5-1

cdr3_aa: CASSLAALGGGYTF
cdr3_nt: TGTGCCAGCAGCTTGGCAGCTCTAGGTGGTGGCTACACCTTC
clone_size: -
j_call: TRBJ1-2
d_call: -
v_call: TRBV7-9

cdr3_aa: CSVERANTGELFF
cdr3_nt: TGCAGCGTTGAAAGGGCGAACACCGGGGAGCTGTTTTTT
clone_size: -
j_call: TRBJ2-2
d_call: -
v_call: TRBV29-1

cdr3_aa: CASSPDRAGTEAFF
cdr3_nt: TGTGCCAGCTCACCGGACAGGGCGGGTACTGAAGCTTTCTTT
clone_size: -
j_call: TRBJ1-1
d_call: TRBD1
v_call: TRBV18

cdr3_aa: CASTLLRITTGELFF
cdr3_nt: TGTGCCAGCACCCTATTAAGGATTACAACCGGGGAGCTGTTTTTT
clone_size: -
j_call: TRBJ2-2
d_call: -
v_call: TRBV6-5

cdr3_aa: CASGREQGAYEQYF
cdr3_nt: TGTGCCAGCGGACGGGAGCAGGGCGCCTACGAGCAGTACTTC
clone_size: -
j_call: TRBJ2-7
d_call: -
v_call: TRBV2

cdr3_aa: CASSQTGTEEETQYF
cdr3_nt: TGTGCCAGCAGCCAAACAGGGACAGAAGAAGAGACCCAGTACTTC
clone_size: once
j_call: TRBJ2-5
d_call: TRBD1
v_call: TRBV3-1/TRBV3-2

cdr3_aa: CASRPRGGSYEQYF
cdr3_nt: TGTGCCAGCAGACCCCGGGGGGGATCCTACGAGCAGTACTTC
clone_size: -
j_call: TRBJ2-7
d_call: TRBD2
v_call: TRBV7-9

cdr3_aa: CASRHGTGAPYEQYF
cdr3_nt: TGTGCCAGCAGGCATGGGACAGGGGCTCCCTACGAGCAGTACTTC
clone_size: -
j_call: TRBJ2-7
d_call: TRBD1
v_call: TRBV6-5

cdr3_aa: CATSDTAGTGGEKLFF
cdr3_nt: TGTGCCACCAGTGACACCGCCGGGACAGGGGGTGAAAAACTGTTTTTT
clone_size: -
j_call: TRBJ1-4
d_call: TRBD1
v_call: TRBV24-1

cdr3_aa: CASSLDLYDYGYTF
cdr3_nt: TGTGCCAGCAGCTTAGACTTGTACGACTATGGCTACACCTTC
clone_size: -
j_call: TRBJ1-2
d_call: -
v_call: TRBV7-9